Sequencing of this TCR beta chain was carried out in a study of blood T cell repertoires in COVID-19. Study at large: Samples representing acute and convalescent COVID-19 were sourced from the United States, Italy and Spain.

The table came from immunoSEQ multiplex PCR; TCRdb's copy has only in-frame clones and leaves some out. The sample lists 300,000 to 350,000 clones, approximately 90% occurring once. This clone was found once. The receptor comes from a man aged 18 to 29 with active or convalescent COVID-19. The specimen was peripheral blood.

CDR3 amino acids: CASSPSGGLIMNTEAFF. CDR3 in DNA: TGTGCCAGCAGCCCATCCGGGGGGCTGATTATGAACACTGAAGCTTTCTTT. The rearrangement uses TRBV28 and TRBJ1-1, with TRBD1 as a possible D gene (6 bases). The V gene lost 6 bases and the J gene lost 0 bases, with 20 bases spanning the gap. The CDR3 extends over 17 amino acids. Looked up from germline, CDR1 is MDHEN and CDR2 is SYDVKM.